This T cell receptor (beta chain) was identified in a study of Ad26.COV2.S vaccination and SARS-CoV-2 variants. As for the study in general: The study gave Ad26.COV2.S intramuscularly, once or twice 56 days apart. Whole-study results and caveats: Reported post-vaccination CD8+ and CD4+ T cell responses to spike showed substantial breadth.

Concerning this clone itself: Its antigen is currently unknown. Its ends do not fully match the called genes, so a read error is possible.

Using immunoSEQ multiplex PCR, the repertoire was profiled, and TCRdb retains in-frame clones only, with some absent. The repertoire consists of around 300,000 clones, with around nine tenths occurring once and the leading ten covering roughly 10%. The germline gives CDR1 LGHDT, CDR2 YNNKEL (reference sequence). This CDR3 is 15 amino acids long. Treatment defined: 19 received Ad26.COV2.S at low or high dose, single or two shots; 5 received placebo; per-sample allocation not given. Sampling happened 63 days after the first vaccine or placebo injection. An adult donor aged 18-55 years was enrolled in Boston.

The clonotype comes from a person between 18 and 65 years old who received the Ad26.COV2.S COVID-19 vaccine or a placebo. This sequence joins TRBV3-1 (or the pseudogene TRBV3-2) and TRBJ1-6; 7 bases match TRBD1. The sequencing used peripheral blood, collected in a trial of Ad26.COV2.S vaccine versus placebo. CDR3 nucleotide sequence: TGTGCCAGCAGCCATTCCGACAGGGAGAATTCGCCCCTCCACTTT. Protein product: CASSHSDRENSPLHF.